This T cell receptor beta chain emerged from a study of blood T cell repertoires in COVID-19. Turning to the study itself: T cells, B-cell-depleted T cells, or PBMCs provided the cDNA or gDNA that served as material.

From germline, CDR1 is MRHNA and CDR2 SNTAGT. V was shortened by 5 bases and J by 4 bases, with 14 bases between the two germline ends. The CDR3 loop spans 14 amino acids. The table came from immunoSEQ multiplex PCR; TCRdb's copy has only in-frame clones and leaves some out. Of a few hundred thousand clones in the sample, approximately 89% were seen once. The sequence derives from a woman aged 40 to 49 who had recovered from COVID-19. Material for sequencing was PBMCs or T cells enriched from blood (not recorded which). The rearrangement links TRBV6-4 to TRBJ1-2; D remains ambiguous. The CDR3 sequence: CASSREAVGYGYTF. CDR3 in DNA: TGTGCCAGCAGTAGGGAAGCGGTTGGCTATGGCTACACCTTC.